Below are 16 T cell receptor beta chains sequenced from a single sample in a study of PD-L1 blockade in urothelial cancer (dated by TCRdb to 2017 to 2019). The receptor library was made with the immunoSEQ multiplex PCR assay. What TCRdb holds here is the immuneACCESS table cut down to in-frame rearrangements. Part of the clones is not present; checked against another copy, under half of the missing clones reflect an unresolved V gene, and the others are unexplained. This sample holds about 50,000 clones; around 74% were observed only once. Less than 5% of the sample is held by the ten biggest clonotypes. Read against the paper, the sample's time point label means: pretreatment peripheral blood. The sample consisted of PBMCs, taken around atezolizumab (anti-PD-L1) treatment. All receptors derive from a man aged 70-80 years with urothelial cancer.

The table lists this clone with a few counts. The chain recombines TRBV29-1 with TRBJ2-3, with TRBD1 identical over 7 bases. The germline gives CDR1 SQVTM, CDR2 ANQGSEA. CDR3 length: 13 residues. Trimming removed 8 bases from V and 4 bases from J; junction bases left unmatched: 9. The CDR3 loop is CSYTGDGPDTQYF. The DNA of the CDR3 is TGCAGCTATACAGGGGATGGCCCAGATACGCAGTATTTT.

This chain uses TRBV5-6 with TRBJ2-1, with TRBD2 as a possible D gene (6 bases). V was pared by 2 bases and J by 0 bases, with 18 bases between. Germline V CDR1 and CDR2: SGHDT, YYEEEE. The CDR3 spans 18 residues. In nucleotides, the CDR3 is TGTGCCAGCAGCTTTAGGACACTAGCACCGAGCTCCTACAATGAGCAGTTCTTC. It codes for CASSFRTLAPSSYNEQFF.

The V and J genes are TRBV7-3 and TRBJ2-1; tentative D call: TRBD1 (6 bases). The V gene's germline CDR1 is SGHTA and CDR2 FQGTGA. V dropped 5 bases and J dropped 7 bases, with 18 bases sitting between them. The CDR3 runs to 15 residues. CDR3 sequence: CASSQDRAGANEQFF. The CDR3 nucleotides read TGTGCCAGCAGCCAGGACAGAGCAGGGGCGAATGAGCAGTTCTTC.

This chain links TRBV7-9 with TRBJ1-2; TRBD1 aligns across 9 bases. Trimming removed 4 bases from V and 4 bases from J; junction bases left unmatched: 16. This CDR3 contains 18 residues. The germline V gene has CDR1 SEHNR and CDR2 FQNEAQ (reference sequence). CDR3 amino acids: CASSSRPFSTGGVYGYTF. The CDR3 nucleotides are TGTGCCAGCAGCTCACGTCCTTTTTCGACAGGGGGAGTCTATGGCTACACCTTC.

This clone turned up a few times. CDR3 residues: CASSSDRGYEQYF. The CDR3 coding sequence is TGTGCCAGCAGTTCTGACAGGGGCTACGAGCAGTACTTC. The rearrangement links TRBV6-1 to TRBJ2-7; TRBD1 matches at 8 bases. V shed 5 bases and J 3 bases; nucleotides not matched to a gene: 3. The CDR3 totals 13 residues. Germline V gene data show CDR1 as MNHNS and CDR2 as SASEGT.

CDR3 sequence: CASSRRTGDDSPLHF. The CDR3 nucleotides are TGTGCCAGTAGTAGAAGGACAGGGGATGATTCACCCCTCCACTTT. The chain recombines TRBV19 with TRBJ1-6; 9 positions agree with TRBD1. The CDR3 contains 15 residues. With 4 bases clipped from V and 8 bases from J, the junction kept 6 bases outside the gene matches. CDR1 is LNHDA, CDR2 SQIVND, per germline (reference sequence).

The chain combines TRBV6-1 with TRBJ1-5; D is perhaps TRBD1 (6 bases). CDR1 is MNHNS and CDR2 is SASEGT in the germline V gene. This CDR3 spans 15 amino acids. V lost 4 bases and J lost 1, with 11 bases in between. CDR3 sequence: CASSGTGWSNQPQHF. In DNA, the CDR3 is TGTGCCAGCAGTGGAACAGGGTGGAGCAATCAGCCCCAGCATTTT.

The chain joins TRBV5-6 to TRBJ2-5; TRBD1 is a possible D gene (6 bases). V lost 4 bases and J lost 0, with 10 bases in between. CDR1 and CDR2 from the germline V gene are SGHDT and YYEEEE. The CDR3 sequence is 14 residues long. The CDR3 loop is CASSLQGYQETQYF. CDR3 sequence (DNA): TGTGCCAGCAGCCTTCAGGGGTACCAAGAGACCCAGTACTTC.

The chain uses TRBV19 and TRBJ1-1; D gene uncertain. This CDR3 region has 14 residues. Per the germline V gene, CDR1 is LNHDA and CDR2 is SQIVND (reference sequence). The V end lost 4 bases, the J end lost 3 bases, and 12 bases lay between the germline ends. CDR3 sequence reads: CASSKVKRDTEAFF. The CDR3 nucleotides are TGTGCCAGTAGTAAGGTAAAGAGGGACACTGAAGCTTTCTTT.

The gene calls are TRBV27 and TRBJ1-2, with 7 bases aligning to TRBD1. Germline V gene data show CDR1 as MNHEY and CDR2 as SMNVEV (reference sequence). This CDR3 spans 14 amino acids. V gave up 5 bases and J gave up 3 bases; unmatched junction bases: 6. CDR3 nucleotide sequence: TGTGCCAGCAGTAACGCAGGGGGTTACTATGGCTACACCTTC. Translation gives CASSNAGGYYGYTF.

The chain uses TRBV2 and TRBJ2-7; TRBD1 is a possible D gene (7 bases). The CDR3 is 15 residues long. The V gene lost 4 bases and the J gene lost 1 base, with 14 bases spanning the gap. Germline V CDR1 and CDR2: SNHLY, FYNNEI. CDR3 protein: CASSGQGGRSYEQYF. The CDR3 DNA reads as TGTGCCAGCAGTGGGCAGGGGGGAAGGTCCTACGAGCAGTACTTC.

By sample share, this clone is medium-sized (0.01 to 0.1%). At one end the junction does not follow the germline gene, possibly because of a read error. V gene TRBV2 combines with J gene TRBJ2-7; TRBD2 agrees at 15 bases. The CDR3 covers 15 residues. CDR1 and CDR2 from the germline V gene are SNHLY and FYNNEI. The CDR3 is CASREGTSGRYEQYF. Here the CDR3 DNA reads TGTGCCAGCAGAGAAGGGACTAGCGGGAGGTACGAGCAGTACTTC.

This clone showed up just a few times. The V gene is TRBV19, the J gene TRBJ2-3; TRBD1 matches 9 bases. This CDR3 region has 17 residues. Germline-derived CDR1 and CDR2 are LNHDA and SQIVND (reference sequence). The junction had 11 bases not matched to a gene; V was cut back by 3 bases and J by 4 bases. The CDR3 loop reads CASSIMGTGTYADTQYF. In nucleotides, the CDR3 is TGTGCCAGTAGTATTATGGGGACAGGGACTTACGCAGATACGCAGTATTTT.

CDR3 bases: TGTGCCAGTAGTACCACAGGGAATAGCAATCAGCCCCAGCATTTT. Encoded protein: CASSTTGNSNQPQHF. V usage is TRBV19 and J usage is TRBJ1-5; weak D call: TRBD1 (6 bases). Germline values: CDR1 LNHDA, CDR2 SQIVND (reference sequence). The CDR3 is 15 amino acids. Trimming cost V 4 bases and J 0 bases, with 10 bases left between them.

DNA for the CDR3: TGTGCCACCCGAACGGGGGGGGGCAGGGATACGCAGTATTTT. Protein product: CATRTGGGRDTQYF. The V and J genes are TRBV10-3 and TRBJ2-3, with 8 bases aligning to TRBD2. V shed 10 bases, J shed 6 bases, and the junction held 12 bases outside the gene matches. Germline-derived CDR1 and CDR2 are ENHRY and SYGVKD. There are 14 residues in the CDR3.

This sequence joins TRBV19 and TRBJ1-5; D is undetermined. This CDR3 has 13 residues. The germline V and J ends were trimmed by 5 bases and 4 bases, with 9 bases remaining between them. Germline CDR1 LNHDA, CDR2 SQIVND (reference sequence). The CDR3 sequence: CASSVVENQPQHF. The CDR3 region has the DNA TGTGCCAGTAGTGTGGTTGAGAATCAGCCCCAGCATTTT.